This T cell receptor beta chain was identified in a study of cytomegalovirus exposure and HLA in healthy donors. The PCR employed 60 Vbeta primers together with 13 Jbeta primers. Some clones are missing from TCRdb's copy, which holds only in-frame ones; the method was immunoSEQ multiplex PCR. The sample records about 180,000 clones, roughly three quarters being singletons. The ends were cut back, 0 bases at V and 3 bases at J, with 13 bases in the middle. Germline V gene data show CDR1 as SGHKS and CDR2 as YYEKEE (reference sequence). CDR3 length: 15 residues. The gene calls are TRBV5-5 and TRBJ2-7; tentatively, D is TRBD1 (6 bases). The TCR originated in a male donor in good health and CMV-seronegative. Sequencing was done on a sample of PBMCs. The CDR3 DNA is TGTGCCAGCAGCTTGGCATGGGGCAGGGGCTACGAGCAGTACTTC. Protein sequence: CASSLAWGRGYEQYF. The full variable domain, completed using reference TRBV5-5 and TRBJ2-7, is DAGVTQSPTHLIKTRGQQVTLRCSPISGHKSVSWYQQVLGQGPQFIFQYYEKEERGRGNFPDRFSARQFPNYSSELNVNALLLGDSALYLCASSLAWGRGYEQYFGPGTRLTVT.